Described below is a single T cell receptor beta chain sequence and its context. What it recognizes is unknown. Clones were sequenced by immunoSEQ multiplex PCR, and TCRdb holds only the in-frame ones, with some missing. Among 150,000 to 200,000 clones listed, about three quarters were seen once. Germline V lookup: CDR1 SGHTA, CDR2 FQGTGA. This CDR3 has 15 residues. V was pared by 5 bases and J by 2 bases, with 9 bases of the junction left unmatched. This sample was taken from a study of cytomegalovirus exposure and HLA in healthy donors. Separate from the approximately 700-subject first cohort was the approximately 110-subject validation cohort, to which the donors belonged. Study-level points and caveats: Some public TCRs appeared in many individuals, while most sequences were rare. In vitro data verified a few CMV-associated chains as specific for CMV antigens.

The chain is built from TRBV7-3 and TRBJ2-7; TRBD1 matches at 7 bases. The sequencing sample was made of PBMCs. The receptor's source is a woman between 25 and 40 years old in good health and CMV-seronegative. CDR3 residues: CASSLGTAMTYEQYF. CDR3 nucleotide sequence: TGTGCCAGCAGCCTAGGGACAGCTATGACCTACGAGCAGTACTTC.